This note documents a single T cell receptor (beta chain) sequence. V dropped 8 bases and J dropped 6; count of bases not matched to a gene: 11. The CDR3 covers 14 residues. In germline, CDR1 is SNHLY, CDR2 FYNNEI. This sample is part of a study of blood T cell repertoires in COVID-19. Study context: Specimens from acute and convalescent COVID-19 originated in the United States, Italy and Spain. PBMCs, B-cell-depleted T cells, or T cells were the source of the cDNA or gDNA that made up the material.

Under the authors' procedure: Estimates of nucleated cell counts were drawn from the amplification of reference gene primers. The assay was immunoSEQ multiplex PCR, and TCRdb's table has in-frame clones only and misses some. V, J and clone size were drawn from that table, and D and trimming were deduced from the DNA. The sample lists 150,000 or so clones, around 82% seen once, with approximately 14% in the top ten. This sequence joins TRBV2 and TRBJ1-2; 8 nucleotides align to TRBD1. The material sequenced was peripheral blood. The clonotype comes from a human donor with acute or convalescent COVID-19. The donor label of this sample is uncertain. CDR3 amino acids: CASAKDRVENGYTF. As DNA, the CDR3 is TGTGCCAGCGCTAAGGACAGGGTTGAGAATGGCTACACCTTC.